This T cell receptor (beta chain) is from a study of shared T cell receptors in the human thymus. TCRdb's copy holds only in-frame clones and misses some; the assay was immunoSEQ multiplex PCR. The repertoire holds roughly 500,000 clones, with approximately 80% as singletons. Germline V gives CDR1 MNHEY, CDR2 SMNVEV (reference sequence). The CDR3 runs to 14 residues. V was pared by 4 bases and J by 7 bases, with 16 bases between. The data also belong to a second study, concerning human thymus T cells. That publication notes: The people who donated were healthy Finnish babies having corrective surgery for congenital heart defects. Thymus was obtained from resections taken during corrective heart surgery. Usage of V and J genes appeared biased in thymic and blood repertoires. Highly overlapping thymic repertoires among unrelated individuals were reported in related research.

J is TRBJ2-5 and V is TRBV27; tentatively, D is TRBD1 (5 bases). Sequencing was carried out using thymocytes. This TCR was sampled from a boy less than two years old with a congenital heart defect. For the CDR3, the DNA is TGTGCCAGCAGTTCCACTGGACCAAGGGGGACCCAGTACTTC. It specifies CASSSTGPRGTQYF.